The rows below give T cell receptor beta chains drawn from one sample of a study of T-cell reconstitution after alpha-beta-depleted transplantation in children. TCRdb re-derived calls from the PCR reads in MiXCR, one entry per CDR3 protein. Among around 600,000 distinct CDR3 sequences listed, around 16% were seen once. Sequences were derived from PBMCs from the stem cell graft donor, sampled from the stem cell graft. The origin of the receptors is a human donor who donated a stem cell graft to a child with acute myeloid leukemia. Each CDR3 is given without its conserved first and last residue. The order of the fields is CDR3 protein, J gene, V gene, CDR3 length, D gene, clone size. D genes are given only for firm matches. Not every row has a clone size; where given, it reads once, few, many or a size class.

CDR3aa: ASSTDRGRSTDTQY
j_gene: TRBJ2-3
v_gene: TRBV6-5
len: 14
d_gene: TRBD1
abundance: many

CDR3aa: SAPLGLAGLPRDTQY
j_gene: TRBJ2-3
v_gene: TRBV20-1
len: 15
d_gene: TRBD2
abundance: NA

CDR3aa: SARVLGRARFTDTQY
j_gene: TRBJ2-3
v_gene: TRBV20-1
len: 15
d_gene: NA
abundance: many

CDR3aa: SARDATVGEQF
j_gene: TRBJ2-1
v_gene: TRBV20-1
len: 11
d_gene: NA
abundance: few

CDR3aa: SARDNPGGSNQPQH
j_gene: TRBJ1-5
v_gene: TRBV20-1
len: 14
d_gene: NA
abundance: few

CDR3aa: AIPLVGGDYGYT
j_gene: TRBJ1-2
v_gene: TRBV28
len: 12
d_gene: NA
abundance: NA

CDR3aa: SAKRGPSYNEQF
j_gene: TRBJ2-1
v_gene: TRBV20-1
len: 12
d_gene: NA
abundance: many

CDR3aa: SVAQRQANNEQF
j_gene: TRBJ2-1
v_gene: TRBV29-1
len: 12
d_gene: NA
abundance: many

CDR3aa: SVEDPGTPYGYT
j_gene: TRBJ1-2
v_gene: TRBV29-1
len: 12
d_gene: NA
abundance: few

CDR3aa: ATSRDASAETQY
j_gene: TRBJ2-5
v_gene: TRBV15
len: 12
d_gene: NA
abundance: many

CDR3aa: SATKDGYEQY
j_gene: TRBJ2-7
v_gene: TRBV20-1
len: 10
d_gene: NA
abundance: many

CDR3aa: ATSGQFRGAQY
j_gene: TRBJ2-3
v_gene: TRBV19
len: 11
d_gene: TRBD1
abundance: few

CDR3aa: ASGFQGISDTQY
j_gene: TRBJ2-3
v_gene: TRBV28
len: 12
d_gene: NA
abundance: few

CDR3aa: SAIGQGAGGYT
j_gene: TRBJ1-2
v_gene: TRBV20-1
len: 11
d_gene: TRBD1
abundance: many

CDR3aa: ASSYDRLNTGELF
j_gene: TRBJ2-2
v_gene: TRBV6-2/TRBV6-3
len: 13
d_gene: NA
abundance: few

CDR3aa: SASRRAGRQETQY
j_gene: TRBJ2-5
v_gene: TRBV20-1
len: 13
d_gene: NA
abundance: many

CDR3aa: ASSLGKGPEQY
j_gene: TRBJ2-7
v_gene: TRBV7-9
len: 11
d_gene: NA
abundance: few

CDR3aa: ASSLEWGGGTDTQY
j_gene: TRBJ2-3
v_gene: TRBV5-1
len: 14
d_gene: NA
abundance: NA

CDR3aa: ASSLVGTEQF
j_gene: TRBJ2-1
v_gene: TRBV7-2
len: 10
d_gene: NA
abundance: many

CDR3aa: ATSRPSGTGMYEQY
j_gene: TRBJ2-7
v_gene: TRBV15
len: 14
d_gene: TRBD1
abundance: few

CDR3aa: ASSLGIYGYT
j_gene: TRBJ1-2
v_gene: TRBV12-3/TRBV12-4
len: 10
d_gene: NA
abundance: many